The clone carrying this T cell receptor beta chain came up many times. Its target is not known. Sample time point: patch test 2, 6 weeks after DPC sensitization. Treatment given: therapeutic diphenylcyclopropenone sensitization with weekly scalp DPC. The data are from a study of human T cells and chemical hapten exposure. Study as a whole: Upper-back patches of 0.01% DPC were read at 6 days. Mostly female, the patients presented with alopecia areata, totalis or universalis. Study-level findings and limits: Alopecia in the donors means their immune response may deviate from healthy people's. In the PT1 data, expanded TCR counts showed a positive correlation with patch test score.

This CDR3 has 16 residues. Trimming removed 4 bases at V and 2 bases at J, with 14 bases between. CDR1 is LGHNA and CDR2 is YSLEER in the germline V gene. TCRdb re-called the RACE reads with MiXCR, one entry per CDR3 protein. The sample yields 80,000 to 95,000 distinct CDR3 sequences, approximately 10% seen once. This sequence joins TRBV4-3 and TRBJ1-4; D possibly corresponds to TRBD1 (6 bases). Sample: whole blood, taken in connection with sensitization to the hapten diphenylcyclopropenone (DPC). This sequence originates from a middle-aged man with alopecia areata. Some clones in this sample may be carry-over from other donors' samples. CDR3 in DNA: TGCGCCAGCAGCCGCGCTAGGGGGGGGACTAATGAAAAACTGTTTTTT. Its protein is CASSRARGGTNEKLFF.